Reported below is one T cell receptor (beta chain). What it recognizes is unknown. The sample comes from a study of T cell repertoires in cytomegalovirus infection. On the study more broadly: Matching HLA type, along with CMV infection, was indicated by public TCR beta signatures.

TCRdb used MiXCR to reprocess the reads, holding one entry per CDR3 protein. Of approximately 170,000 distinct CDR3 sequences listed, 13% to 15% are singletons. Whole-study findings and limits: In two of eight donors, the top clonotype was HLA-C-restricted CMV-specific. Using cumulative public TCR beta family frequency, the authors identified those who carried CMV together with the relevant HLA.

The germline V gene has CDR1 SQVTM and CDR2 ANQGSEA. V shed 6 bases and J 3 bases; nucleotides not matched to a gene: 14. The length of the CDR3 is 16 residues. The clonotype comes from a human donor in good health (CMV status not recorded). Some clones in this sample may be carry-over from other donors' samples. Sequenced: PBMCs. This chain links TRBV29-1 with TRBJ2-3; TRBD1 agrees at 8 bases. The CDR3 here is CSVGRGQGEATDTQYF. CDR3 DNA: TGCAGCGTCGGTCGCGGACAGGGAGAGGCAACAGATACGCAGTATTTT.